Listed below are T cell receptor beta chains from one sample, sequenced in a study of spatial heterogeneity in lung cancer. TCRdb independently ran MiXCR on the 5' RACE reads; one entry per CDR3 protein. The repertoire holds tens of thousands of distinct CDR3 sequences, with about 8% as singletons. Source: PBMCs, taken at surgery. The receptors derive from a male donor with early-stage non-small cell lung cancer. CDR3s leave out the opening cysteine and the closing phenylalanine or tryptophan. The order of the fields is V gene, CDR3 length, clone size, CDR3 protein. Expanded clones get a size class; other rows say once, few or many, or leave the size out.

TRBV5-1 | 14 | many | ASSLGQLTSTDTQY
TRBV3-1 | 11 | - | ASSELGHAEQF
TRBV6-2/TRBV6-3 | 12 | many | ASSLGGTNEKLF
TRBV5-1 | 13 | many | ASSLQGVANSPLH
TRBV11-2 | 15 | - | ASSPPSVGLSYNEQF
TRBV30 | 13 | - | AWSTGTGMFTEAF
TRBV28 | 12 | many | ASRLPGGYNEQF
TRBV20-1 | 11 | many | SALGAPNTEAF
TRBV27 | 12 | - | ASSSQNMNTEAF
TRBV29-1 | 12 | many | SALGGTANTEAF
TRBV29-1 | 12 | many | SVQTGGLGQPQH
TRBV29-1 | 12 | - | SVPTGQGVDEQY
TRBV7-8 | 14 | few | ASSLVEGVDNTEAF
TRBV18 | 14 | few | ASSPIRTHMNTEAF
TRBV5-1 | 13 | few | ASSLVSEGSYEQY
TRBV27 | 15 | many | ASKVGLAGGTYNEQF
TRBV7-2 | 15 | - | ASRAGTGISSGNTIY
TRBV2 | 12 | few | ASSQFWVQEKLF
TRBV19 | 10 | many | ASNGGPGELF
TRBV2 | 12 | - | AERGRGAYNEQF
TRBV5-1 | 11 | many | ASSLIQGNEQY
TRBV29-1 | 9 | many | SLQNDYGYT
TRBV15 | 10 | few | ATGQGYTEAF
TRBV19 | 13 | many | ASSARDIRTAEQY
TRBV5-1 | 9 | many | ASSLGTEAF
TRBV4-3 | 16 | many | ASSQRAPTDANTGELF
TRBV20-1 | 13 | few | SAEKSGVTDTEAF
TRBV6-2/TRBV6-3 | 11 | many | ASRVAPMGTQY
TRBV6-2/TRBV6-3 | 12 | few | ASSRYEDLETQY
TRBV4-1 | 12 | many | ASSTRDLLNEQF
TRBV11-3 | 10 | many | ASSLEDSPLH
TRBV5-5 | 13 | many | ASSSPLSGYNEQF
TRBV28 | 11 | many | ASSGTGNNEQY
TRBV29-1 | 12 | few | SVEMGRGTDTQY
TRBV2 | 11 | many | ASSADMNTEAF
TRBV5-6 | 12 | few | ASSLGAGVGEQY
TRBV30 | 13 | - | AWSPLRSRGAEQY
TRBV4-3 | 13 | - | ASSQVKGSNTEAF
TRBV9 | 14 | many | ASSVEGLASYNEQF
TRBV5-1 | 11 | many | ASSLVPDQPQH
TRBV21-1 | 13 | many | ASILGKAPYNEQF
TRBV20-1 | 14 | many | SASYRTPSSNYGYT
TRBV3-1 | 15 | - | ASSRWGQPIKYNEQF
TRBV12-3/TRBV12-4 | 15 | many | ASSPLDQYGSFQPQH
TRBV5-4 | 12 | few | ASSLDRSGTEAF
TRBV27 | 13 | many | ASTPGTSGFNEQY
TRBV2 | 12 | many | ASSEGRGYEKLF
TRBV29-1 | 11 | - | SVEDLGTYGYT
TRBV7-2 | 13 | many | ASSRTSGFTDTQY
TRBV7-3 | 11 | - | ASSISGRETQY
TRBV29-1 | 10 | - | SIRVLSETQY
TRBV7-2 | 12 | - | ASSLGLLTEKLF